Detailed here is one T cell receptor beta chain. Relative to the germline gene, one junction end is altered; a read error may explain this. In the authors' workflow: Amplifying reference gene primers gave estimates of nucleated cell counts. The protocol was immunoSEQ multiplex PCR, while the TCRdb copy is restricted to in-frame clones and leaves out a portion. Clone size and the V and J calls come from that table; the DNA yielded D and trimming. This table has some 410,000 clones, roughly 90% appearing once. This record comes from a study of blood T cell repertoires in COVID-19. Study at large: Samples taken during acute and convalescent COVID-19 were collected in the United States, Italy and Spain. T cells, B-cell-depleted T cells, or PBMCs provided the cDNA or gDNA that served as material.

The receptor was derived from a woman in her thirties with acute COVID-19. The material sequenced was PBMCs or T cells enriched from blood (not recorded which).

As DNA, the CDR3 is TGCGCCAGCAGCCAAAGACAGACGAACAGCGGGGAGCTGTTTTTT. Its protein product is CASSQRQTNSGELFF. V gene TRBV4-1 combines with J gene TRBJ2-2, with a weak D call TRBD1 (5 bases). Germline V lookup: CDR1 MGHRA, CDR2 YSYEKL. The CDR3 covers 15 residues.